Included here is one T cell receptor (beta chain) sequence, with context. Its antigen is unidentified. The germline V gene encodes CDR1 KGHSH and CDR2 LQKENI. This CDR3 comprises 15 residues. The trim removed 3 bases at V and 8 bases at J, leaving 8 bases unmatched. This table comes from immunoSEQ multiplex PCR, and its TCRdb copy is limited to in-frame clones, with some not included. The profile covers tens of thousands of clones, with over 75% appearing a single time and approximately 2.1% taken by the ten largest. These data are taken from a study of glioma-infiltrating T cells after dendritic cell vaccination. Across the study: Monocyte-derived dendritic cells, cultured 7 to 8 days with IL-4 and GM-CSF, were pulsed with autologous tumor lysate.

Whole-study results and caveats: Higher TCR clonality did not directly relate to longer survival. Longer survival after dendritic cell vaccination followed higher pretreatment TIL content.

As for time point: after dendritic cell vaccination, including at tumor progression/relapse. This sequence joins TRBV18 and TRBJ1-3; 9 bases fit TRBD1. The receptor was derived from a human donor with glioblastoma. The sample consisted of blood, taken after dendritic cell vaccination. The CDR3 loop reads CASSPRPDRGYTIYF. The CDR3 DNA sequence: TGTGCCAGCTCACCGCGGCCGGACAGGGGATACACCATATATTTT. The full variable domain, rest sourced from reference TRBV18 and TRBJ1-3, is NAGVMQNPRHLVRRRGQEARLRCSPMKGHSHVYWYRQLPEEGLKFMVYLQKENIIDESGMPKERFSAEFPKEGPSILRIQQVVRGDSAAYFCASSPRPDRGYTIYFGEGSWLTVV.